Each of the 32 T cell receptor beta chains below was sequenced from the same sample in a study of T-cell reconstitution after alpha-beta-depleted transplantation in children. Study conclusions and caveats: T-cell counts and diversity at one year following transplant were attributed mainly to newly produced T cells.

No antigen has been assigned to these receptors. Unique molecular identifiers were used to barcode this TCRbeta library. TCRdb processed the PCR reads anew with MiXCR; each CDR3 protein has one entry. This sample has a few hundred thousand distinct CDR3 sequences, with 6.5% to 9% found just once. Sample: peripheral blood, taken 360 days after TCRalphabeta/CD19-depleted stem cell transplant. Receptors were obtained from a female patient aged 2 to 10 who had a stem cell transplant for Fanconi anemia, so the T cells may come from the graft donor.

This chain connects TRBV7-3 to TRBJ2-3; no clear D. The CDR3 has 14 amino acids. The germline V and J ends were trimmed by 6 bases and 3 bases, with 13 bases remaining between them. CDR1 is SGHTA and CDR2 is FQGTGA in the germline V gene. The CDR3 DNA is TGTGCCAGCAGACCCGGGCTCCTTACAGATACGCAGTATTTT. It is translated as CASRPGLLTDTQYF.

This clonotype was counted many times. The chain employs TRBV7-9 and TRBJ2-7; possibly TRBD2 for D (6 bases). This CDR3 comprises 15 residues. CDR1 and CDR2 (germline): SEHNR, FQNEAQ (reference sequence). V lost 3 bases, J lost 7 bases, and 19 bases lay in between. CDR3 sequence: CASSFGSSYKGEQYF. The CDR3 nucleotides read TGTGCCAGCAGCTTCGGGAGTAGCTATAAAGGGGAGCAGTACTTC.

The CDR3, as DNA: TGCGCCAGCAGCCAGATGACACCCGGTTTCTCTGGAAACACCATATATTTT. Amino acids: CASSQMTPGFSGNTIYF. The chain has TRBV4-3 and TRBJ1-3; no clear D gene. Trimming took off 3 bases at V and 0 bases at J, with 15 bases between the two ends. The germline CDR1 and CDR2 sequences are LGHNA and YSLEER. The CDR3 consists of 17 residues.

The chain uses TRBV25-1 and TRBJ1-4; 9 bases fit TRBD1. The CDR3 has 16 residues. Germline lookup yields CDR1 MGHDK and CDR2 SYGVNS. J was trimmed by 5 bases and V by 3 bases; bases with no gene match: 7. CDR3 nucleotides: TGTGCCAGCAGTGATATCCGGGACAGGGTAAATGAAAAACTGTTTTTT. It yields the protein CASSDIRDRVNEKLFF.

This clonotype showed up many times. The chain uses TRBV28 and TRBJ1-3; D is unresolved. The V and J ends lost 5 bases and 4 bases respectively, with 12 bases between them. Per the germline V gene, CDR1 is MDHEN and CDR2 is SYDVKM. The CDR3 has 14 amino acids. CDR3 DNA sequence: TGTGCCAGCAGTCCCCGGAGTCTCGGAAACACCATATATTTT. It is translated as CASSPRSLGNTIYF. Complete variable domain (other parts from reference TRBV28 and TRBJ1-3): DVKVTQSSRYLVKRTGEKVFLECVQDMDHENMFWYRQDPGLGLRLIYFSYDVKMKEKGDIPEGYSVSREKKERFSLILESASTNQTSMYLCASSPRSLGNTIYFGEGSWLTVV.

The chain has TRBV5-1 and TRBJ2-7, with D uncertain. V lost 7 bases and J lost 4, with 9 bases in between. The germline V gene has CDR1 SGHRS and CDR2 YFSETQ. CDR3 size: 11 residues. The CDR3 reads CASGWVYEQYF. Here the CDR3 DNA reads TGCGCCAGCGGTTGGGTGTACGAGCAGTACTTC.

This clonotype was counted ten times or more. The rearrangement uses TRBV4-2 and TRBJ2-3, with 9 nucleotides matching TRBD2. Germline trimming cut 4 bases from V and 5 bases from J; bases unmatched to any gene: 10. The CDR3 runs 16 residues. Germline-derived CDR1 and CDR2 are LGHNA and YNFKEQ. The CDR3 DNA sequence: TGTGCCAGCAGCCCCCTCTTAGCGGGGGCCGAAGATACGCAGTATTTT. It encodes CASSPLLAGAEDTQYF.

As to this clonotype: Being one base from a much bigger clone, this may be a read error. The rearrangement uses TRBV29-1 and TRBJ1-1; weak D call: TRBD1 (5 bases). Trimming took off 5 bases at V and 0 bases at J, with 13 bases between the two ends. Per the germline V gene, CDR1 is SQVTM and CDR2 is ANQGSEA. This CDR3 is built from 14 residues. CDR3 protein: CSVQLGRVNTEAFF. The CDR3 bases are TGCAGCGTTCAATTAGGCAGGGTGAACACTGAAGCTTTCTTT.

The chain uses TRBV7-3 and TRBJ2-3; 12 nucleotides align to TRBD2. CDR3 length equals 17 residues. Germline CDR1 SGHTA, CDR2 FQGTGA. The J segment lost 2 bases and the V segment lost 2 bases, leaving 5 bases of the junction unmatched. The CDR3 region is CASSLGGLAGHTDTQYF. The CDR3 nucleotides are TGTGCCAGCAGCTTAGGCGGACTAGCGGGGCACACAGATACGCAGTATTTT.

In its sample, this clonotype was seen many times. The chain is built from TRBV5-1 and TRBJ2-7; D may be TRBD1 (6 bases). Trimming removed 0 bases at V and 2 bases at J, with 9 bases between. CDR1 and CDR2 from the germline V gene are SGHRS and YFSETQ. The CDR3 extends over 14 amino acids. This chain's CDR3 is CASSLAGHPYEQYF. CDR3 coding DNA: TGCGCCAGCAGCTTGGCGGGACATCCCTACGAGCAGTACTTC.

The CDR3 sequence: CASSAPGTGYEQYF. CDR3 coding DNA: TGTGCCAGCAGTGCCCCAGGGACAGGCTACGAGCAGTACTTC. The chain uses TRBV2 and TRBJ2-7; the match to TRBD1 covers 8 bases. Per germline, CDR1 SNHLY and CDR2 FYNNEI. CDR3 size: 14 residues. V was clipped by 4 bases and J by 3 bases; unmatched bases: 5. Full variable domain (outside the CDR3, taken from reference TRBV2 and TRBJ2-7): EPEVTQTPSHQVTQMGQEVILRCVPISNHLYFYWYRQILGQKVEFLVSFYNNEISEKSEIFDDQFSVERPDGSNFTLKIRSTKLEDSAMYFCASSAPGTGYEQYFGPGTRLTVT.

This clonotype was recorded at least ten times. The DNA for the CDR3 is TGCAGTGCTAAATACACCGGGGAGCTGTTTTTT. This gives the protein CSAKYTGELFF. The chain combines TRBV20-1 with TRBJ2-2; the D is unclear. Germline CDR1 reads DFQATT; CDR2 reads SNEGSKA (reference sequence). V lost 4 bases and J 3 bases, leaving 3 bases between the germline ends. The CDR3 contains 11 residues.

This clonotype was counted a few times. V is TRBV7-2 and J is TRBJ2-3, with D possibly being TRBD1 or TRBD2 (5 bases each). Trimming pared 5 bases from V and 5 bases from J, leaving 17 bases between. This CDR3 region has 15 residues. The germline V gene encodes CDR1 SGHTA and CDR2 FQGNSA. As DNA, the CDR3 is TGTGCCAGCAGCCTAAGAGGGGTTGACGGAGATACGCAGTATTTT. It codes for CASSLRGVDGDTQYF. The whole variable domain, remainder taken from reference TRBV7-2 and TRBJ2-3, is GAGVSQSPSNKVTEKGKDVELRCDPISGHTALYWYRQSLGQGLEFLIYFQGNSAPDKSGLPSDRFSAERTGGSVSTLTIQRTQQEDSAVYLCASSLRGVDGDTQYFGPGTRLTVL.

Ten or more counts support this clonotype. This sequence joins TRBV12-3 or TRBV12-4 and TRBJ2-1, with TRBD2 identical over 11 bases. V lost 5 bases and J lost 8; bases outside the gene matches: 8. This CDR3 has 15 residues. This CDR3 reads CASSRTSGSFDEQFF. DNA of the CDR3: TGTGCCAGCAGTAGAACTAGCGGGAGTTTCGATGAGCAGTTCTTC.

In this sample, this clonotype turned up many times. This chain links TRBV20-1 with TRBJ2-2; TRBD2 matches at 14 bases. V was clipped by 3 bases and J by 8 bases; unmatched bases: 5. This CDR3 is built from 15 residues. Germline values: CDR1 DFQATT, CDR2 SNEGSKA (reference sequence). The CDR3 DNA reads TGCAGTGCTAGTCGACTAGCGGGAGGGCAGGGGGAGCTGTTTTTT. The encoded protein is CSASRLAGGQGELFF.

The genes are TRBV20-1 and TRBJ2-5; D could derive from TRBD1 or TRBD2 (5 bases each). V dropped 2 bases and J dropped 5 bases, with 21 bases sitting between them. This CDR3 is built from 16 residues. CDR1 is DFQATT, CDR2 SNEGSKA, per germline (reference sequence). The CDR3 is CSARIFGRRGTETQYF. CDR3 in DNA: TGCAGTGCTAGAATCTTCGGCCGGAGAGGGACCGAGACCCAGTACTTC.

This clonotype was seen many times. The chain employs TRBV7-9 and TRBJ1-1, with a tentative D call TRBD1 (6 bases). From germline, CDR1 is SEHNR and CDR2 FQNEAQ (reference sequence). CDR3 length equals 15 residues. The V end was cut by 1 base, the J end by 6 bases, with 15 bases between. CDR3 in DNA: TGTGCCAGCAGCTTAGGCGGGCTACAGGGCTCTGAAGCTTTCTTT. Its translation is CASSLGGLQGSEAFF.

This clonotype was observed a handful of times. The rearrangement links TRBV5-6 to TRBJ2-7; D gene ambiguous. Germline CDR1 reads SGHDT; CDR2 reads YYEEEE. The CDR3 is 13 amino acids. Trimming shortened V by 0 bases and J by 6 bases, and 10 bases separated the two germline ends. The CDR3 bases are TGTGCCAGCAGCTTGGGTAGGGTTGGCGAGCAGTACGTC. Protein sequence: CASSLGRVGEQYV.

This clonotype was detected many times. The chain employs TRBV29-1 and TRBJ1-5, with 9 nucleotides matching TRBD1. Germline V lookup: CDR1 SQVTM, CDR2 ANQGSEA. The CDR3 length is 13 residues. The V segment lost 4 bases and the J segment 5 bases; nucleotides outside the gene matches: 3. CDR3 loop: CSVGTGVDQPQHF. In nucleotides, the CDR3 is TGCAGCGTTGGGACAGGGGTAGATCAGCCCCAGCATTTT.

This clonotype was recorded many times. The chain combines TRBV29-1 with TRBJ1-1, with TRBD1 matching 7 bases. The junction had 7 bases not matched to a gene; V was cut back by 8 bases and J by 1 base. The CDR3 contains 13 residues. CDR1 SQVTM and CDR2 ANQGSEA come from the germline V gene. CDR3 residues: CSTKGAQNTEAFF. The CDR3 DNA sequence: TGCAGCACTAAGGGGGCGCAGAACACTGAAGCTTTCTTT.

The J gene is TRBJ2-5, the V gene TRBV28; D ambiguous. Trimming took off 6 bases at V and 0 bases at J, with 17 bases between the two ends. The CDR3 runs 16 residues. Germline V gene data show CDR1 as MDHEN and CDR2 as SYDVKM. CDR3 DNA: TGTGCCAGCAGCCGGGCCGGAAGGGCGTACCAAGAGACCCAGTACTTC. Translation gives CASSRAGRAYQETQYF.

This clonotype was detected only a few times. This sequence joins TRBV4-2 and TRBJ2-3; TRBD2 agrees at 7 bases. The CDR3 length is 17 residues. Germline loops: CDR1 LGHNA, CDR2 YNFKEQ. With V trimmed by 4 bases and J by 2 bases, 12 bases remained unmatched. CDR3 in amino acids: CASSLSQGGGFTDTQYF. The DNA for the CDR3 is TGTGCCAGCAGCCTATCCCAAGGCGGGGGATTCACAGATACGCAGTATTTT.

There are many counts of this clonotype. The chain links TRBV20-1 to TRBJ2-7, with D hard to call. Germline V gives CDR1 DFQATT, CDR2 SNEGSKA (reference sequence). The CDR3 contains 16 residues. V shed 2 bases and J shed 1 base, with 18 bases lying between them. Here the CDR3 reads CSARSPTAPLSYEQYF. The DNA for the CDR3 is TGCAGTGCTAGATCTCCTACAGCGCCGCTTTCCTACGAGCAGTACTTC.

The chain recombines TRBV15 with TRBJ2-3; 15 positions agree with TRBD2. V shed 5 bases, J shed 3 bases, and the junction held 9 bases outside the gene matches. The CDR3 loop spans 18 amino acids. Germline CDR1 reads LNHNV; CDR2 reads YYDKDF (reference sequence). In nucleotides, the CDR3 is TGTGCCACCAGCGGGAGAAGTGGACTAGCGGGGGGGACAGATACGCAGTATTTT. It codes for CATSGRSGLAGGTDTQYF. Combining the CDR3 with reference TRBV15 and TRBJ2-3 gives the whole variable domain DAMVIQNPRYQVTQFGKPVTLSCSQTLNHNVMYWYQQKSSQAPKLLFHYYDKDFNNEADTPDNFQSRRPNTSFCFLDIRSPGLGDTAMYLCATSGRSGLAGGTDTQYFGPGTRLTVL.

This clonotype was picked up a small number of times. The chain combines TRBV3-1 with TRBJ1-2; D is unresolved. The V and J ends lost 2 bases and 0 bases respectively, with 7 bases between them. Germline lookup yields CDR1 LGHDT and CDR2 YNNKEL (reference sequence). The CDR3 runs 14 residues. The CDR3, as DNA: TGTGCCAGCAGCCAACCGGGGTCTAACTATGGCTACACCTTC. This encodes CASSQPGSNYGYTF.

This rearrangement joins TRBV7-8 to TRBJ2-1; 9 positions match TRBD2. V lost 5 bases and J lost 7; bases outside the gene matches: 12. Germline loops: CDR1 SGHVS, CDR2 FQNEAQ. This CDR3 comprises 16 residues. The CDR3 region is CASSGGAGGTGNEQFF. CDR3 in DNA: TGTGCCAGCAGCGGGGGAGCGGGGGGAACGGGAAATGAGCAGTTCTTC.

This clonotype was counted between two and nine times. The chain employs TRBV20-1 and TRBJ1-1; D might be TRBD1 (6 bases). The CDR3 extends over 14 amino acids. CDR1 is DFQATT, CDR2 SNEGSKA, per germline (reference sequence). V shed 3 bases and J shed 1 base, with 12 bases lying between them. This chain's CDR3 is CSASRRQENTEAFF. CDR3 in DNA: TGCAGTGCTAGTCGGAGACAGGAGAACACTGAAGCTTTCTTT.

This clonotype was detected only a few times. The V gene is TRBV7-8, the J gene TRBJ2-5; 7 nucleotides match TRBD1. CDR3 length: 16 amino acids. Trimming removed 5 bases from V and 4 bases from J; junction bases left unmatched: 13. CDR1 and CDR2 (germline): SGHVS, FQNEAQ. The chain's CDR3 is CASSRPSTGPGETQYF. In nucleotides, the CDR3 is TGTGCCAGCAGCCGCCCATCGACAGGGCCGGGAGAGACCCAGTACTTC.

This clonotype was seen many times. This chain connects TRBV5-1 to TRBJ2-1; tentatively, D is TRBD2 (6 bases). This CDR3 comprises 14 residues. Trimming shortened V by 5 bases and J by 6 bases, and 15 bases separated the two germline ends. CDR1 is SGHRS, CDR2 YFSETQ, per germline. CDR3 DNA sequence: TGCGCCAGCAGTAAGGAGCGGGCAGTCAATGAGCAGTTCTTC. Its translation is CASSKERAVNEQFF.

This clonotype showed up just a few times. The chain couples TRBV29-1 to TRBJ1-3; unclear D gene. V lost 7 bases, J lost 0 bases, and 10 bases lay in between. The germline V gene encodes CDR1 SQVTM and CDR2 ANQGSEA. The CDR3 extends over 13 amino acids. This chain's CDR3 is CSAVGFSGNTIYF. Here the CDR3 DNA reads TGCAGCGCTGTAGGCTTCTCTGGAAACACCATATATTTT.

Many counts were recorded for this clonotype. The chain is built from TRBV20-1 and TRBJ1-2; 7 nucleotides match TRBD1. V lost 5 bases and J lost 6; bases outside the gene matches: 12. Germline lookup yields CDR1 DFQATT and CDR2 SNEGSKA (reference sequence). This CDR3 has 14 amino acids. The chain's CDR3 is CSASHPGTENGYTF. The CDR3 DNA is TGCAGTGCTTCACACCCCGGGACAGAGAATGGCTACACCTTC.

There are many counts of this clonotype. The rearrangement joins TRBV12-3 or TRBV12-4 to TRBJ1-5, with D possibly TRBD1 on 5 matching bases. CDR3 size: 15 residues. The V end was cut by 3 bases, the J end by 3 bases, with 12 bases between. For the CDR3, the DNA is TGTGCCAGCAGTTTGGGCAGGGTCGACAATCAGCCCCAGCATTTT. It yields the protein CASSLGRVDNQPQHF.